A selection of T cell receptor beta chains follows, all from one sample in a study of T cells in Graves' hyperthyroidism and ophthalmopathy. TCRdb reprocessed the multiplex PCR reads with MiXCR, giving one entry per CDR3 protein. The table has about 420,000 distinct CDR3 sequences, around a sixth seen once; the top ten hold over 7.5%. The sample consisted of blood. Every receptor here comes from a young woman with Graves' hyperthyroidism. CDR3s include the opening cysteine and the closing phenylalanine or tryptophan. The D gene is left open where the match is weak. Expanded clones get a size class; other rows say once, few or many, or leave the size out.

j_call clone_size v_call d_call cdr3_aa cdr3_nt
TRBJ1-4 many TRBV29-1 - CSVATGSEKLFF TGCAGCGTTGCTACGGGGAGTGAAAAACTGTTTTTT
TRBJ2-5 many TRBV7-9 - CASSPPSGGFETQYF TGTGCCAGCAGCCCACCATCCGGAGGGTTCGAGACCCAGTACTTC
TRBJ1-4 many TRBV7-2 - CASSLDGLGGEKLFF TGTGCCAGCAGCTTAGACGGGTTAGGAGGTGAAAAACTGTTTTTT
TRBJ1-2 once TRBV5-1 TRBD1 CASSLAPDRALGGYTF TGCGCCAGCAGCTTGGCACCCGACAGGGCGTTAGGTGGCTACACCTTC
TRBJ1-3 - TRBV12-3/TRBV12-4 - CATSWGRGSSGNTIYF TGTGCCACGAGTTGGGGGAGGGGTAGCTCTGGAAACACCATATATTTT
TRBJ1-3 many TRBV6-1 - CASSGNMGGNTIYF TGTGCCAGCAGTGGGAACATGGGAGGAAACACCATATATTTT
TRBJ2-3 - TRBV2 TRBD2 CASSEGSGGQDTQYF TGTGCCAGCAGTGAAGGTAGCGGGGGTCAGGATACGCAGTATTTT
TRBJ2-1 - TRBV7-9 TRBD1 CASSRTGVFGDEQFF TGTGCCAGCAGCCGGACAGGGGTGTTTGGGGATGAGCAGTTCTTC
TRBJ2-3 many TRBV24-1 - CATSVRDAGTDTQYF TGTGCCACCAGTGTACGAGACGCCGGCACAGATACGCAGTATTTT
TRBJ2-1 - TRBV30 TRBD1 CAWTPGTVSYNEQFF TGTGCCTGGACCCCCGGGACAGTCTCCTACAATGAGCAGTTCTTC
TRBJ2-7 many TRBV12-3/TRBV12-4 TRBD2 CASSLNRDYPYEQYF TGTGCCAGCAGTTTAAACCGGGACTATCCCTACGAGCAGTACTTC
TRBJ2-7 many TRBV2 - CASSRTRDPAYEQYF TGTGCCAGCAGTCGGACCCGGGACCCAGCCTACGAGCAGTACTTC
TRBJ1-5 many TRBV20-1 TRBD1 CSARDRDRGDQPQHF TGCAGTGCTAGAGATCGCGACAGGGGAGATCAGCCCCAGCATTTT
TRBJ2-2 many TRBV2 TRBD2 CASSAESGGNTGELFF TGTGCCAGCAGTGCGGAAAGCGGGGGGAACACCGGGGAGCTGTTTTTT
TRBJ2-3 few TRBV4-2 TRBD1 CASSQKGQAGTGGRDTQYF TGTGCCAGCAGCCAGAAGGGTCAAGCCGGGACAGGGGGCCGGGATACGCAGTATTTT
TRBJ1-6 few TRBV11-2 - CASSLDVGFSPLHF TGTGCCAGCAGCTTAGATGTAGGGTTTTCACCCCTCCACTTT
TRBJ1-2 many TRBV5-8 TRBD1 CASSLLARDREDGYTF TGTGCCAGCAGCTTACTAGCCCGGGACAGGGAAGATGGCTACACCTTC
TRBJ2-7 many TRBV6-1 TRBD1 CASSYRLRQGYEQYF TGTGCCAGCAGTTACCGGCTGCGACAGGGGTACGAGCAGTACTTC
TRBJ2-1 many TRBV24-1 TRBD2 CATSDLGTSGRREQFF TGTGCCACCAGTGATCTAGGGACTAGCGGGAGGCGGGAGCAGTTCTTC
TRBJ2-7 many TRBV30 - CAWNPGSGEQYF TGTGCCTGGAATCCCGGTTCGGGGGAGCAGTACTTC
TRBJ1-6 many TRBV6-6 - CASSYSRSTGHSPLHF TGTGCCAGCAGTTACTCTCGGTCCACAGGGCATTCACCCCTCCACTTT
TRBJ2-2 - TRBV12-5 TRBD1 CASVLTGQGATGELFF TGTGCTAGTGTCCTAACGGGACAGGGGGCAACCGGGGAGCTGTTTTTT
TRBJ1-2 many TRBV20-1 - CSARDGRGQTYGYTF TGCAGTGCTAGAGATGGGCGTGGGCAGACCTATGGCTACACCTTC
TRBJ2-7 many TRBV6-1 - CAAGRYEQYF TGTGCAGCAGGCAGATACGAGCAGTACTTC
TRBJ1-6 - TRBV28 TRBD1 CASNTRTGTNSPLHF TGTGCCAGCAATACACGGACAGGGACCAATTCACCCCTCCACTTT
TRBJ1-5 many TRBV28 - CASIPLAPQRSNQPQHF TGTGCCAGCATTCCCTTGGCCCCTCAGCGTAGCAATCAGCCCCAGCATTTT
TRBJ2-5 - TRBV9 - CASSPGGAAAQETQYF TGTGCCAGCAGCCCAGGGGGGGCGGCGGCCCAAGAGACCCAGTACTTC
TRBJ2-1 many TRBV7-9 TRBD2 CASSPVGGGYNEQFF TGTGCCAGCAGCCCTGTCGGGGGGGGATACAATGAGCAGTTCTTC
TRBJ2-1 - TRBV6-1 TRBD2 CASSRLAGGAHNEQFF TGTGCCAGCAGTCGACTAGCGGGGGGGGCTCACAATGAGCAGTTCTTC